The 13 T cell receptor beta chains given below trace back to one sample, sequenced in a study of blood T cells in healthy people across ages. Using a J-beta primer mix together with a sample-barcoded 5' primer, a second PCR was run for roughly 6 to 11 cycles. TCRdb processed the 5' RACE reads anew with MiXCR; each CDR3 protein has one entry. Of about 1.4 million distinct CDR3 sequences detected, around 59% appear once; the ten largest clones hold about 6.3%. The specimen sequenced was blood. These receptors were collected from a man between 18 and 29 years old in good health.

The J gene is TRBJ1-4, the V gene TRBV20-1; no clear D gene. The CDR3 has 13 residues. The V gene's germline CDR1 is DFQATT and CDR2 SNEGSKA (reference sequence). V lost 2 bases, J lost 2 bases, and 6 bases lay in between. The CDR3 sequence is CSARLWTNEKLFF. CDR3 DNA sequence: TGCAGTGCTAGATTGTGGACTAATGAAAAACTGTTTTTT.

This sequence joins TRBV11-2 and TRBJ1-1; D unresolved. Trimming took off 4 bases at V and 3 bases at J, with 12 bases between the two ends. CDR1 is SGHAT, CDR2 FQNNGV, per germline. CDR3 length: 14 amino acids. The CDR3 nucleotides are TGTGCCAGCAGCTCTCGGGTCGCGGACACTGAAGCTTTCTTT. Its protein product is CASSSRVADTEAFF.

Here the CDR3 reads CASSEGPGSYEQYF. Here the CDR3 DNA reads TGCGCCAGCAGCGAAGGGCCGGGAAGCTACGAGCAGTACTTC. This chain connects TRBV4-3 to TRBJ2-7; tentative D call: TRBD2 (5 bases). In germline, CDR1 is LGHNA, CDR2 YSLEER. The V end lost 5 bases, the J end lost 3 bases, and 14 bases lay between the germline ends. The CDR3 sequence is 14 residues long.

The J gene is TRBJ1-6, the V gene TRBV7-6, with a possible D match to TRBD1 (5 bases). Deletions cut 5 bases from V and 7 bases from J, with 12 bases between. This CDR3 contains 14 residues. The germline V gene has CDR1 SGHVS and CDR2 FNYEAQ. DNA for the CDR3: TGTGCCAGCAGCATCGGGACGGTGAATTCACCCCTCCACTTT. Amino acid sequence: CASSIGTVNSPLHF.

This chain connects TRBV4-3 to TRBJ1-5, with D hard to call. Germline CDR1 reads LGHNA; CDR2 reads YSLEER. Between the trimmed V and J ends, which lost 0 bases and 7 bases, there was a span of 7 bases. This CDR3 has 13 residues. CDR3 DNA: TGCGCCAGCAGCCAAGATATTATGCAGCCCCAGCATTTT. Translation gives CASSQDIMQPQHF.

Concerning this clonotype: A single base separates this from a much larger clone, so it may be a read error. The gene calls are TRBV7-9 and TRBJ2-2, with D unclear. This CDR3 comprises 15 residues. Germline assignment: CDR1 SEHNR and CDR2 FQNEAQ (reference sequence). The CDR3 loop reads CSSSSPQKNTGELFF. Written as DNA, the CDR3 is TGTTCCAGCAGCTCTCCCCAAAAGAACACCGGGGAGCTGTTTTTT. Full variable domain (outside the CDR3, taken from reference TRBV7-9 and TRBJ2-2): DTGVSQNPRHKITKRGQNVTFRCDPISEHNRLYWYRQTLGQGPEFLTYFQNEAQLEKSRLLSDRFSAERPKGSFSTLEIQRTEQGDSAMYLCSSSSPQKNTGELFFGEGSRLTVL.

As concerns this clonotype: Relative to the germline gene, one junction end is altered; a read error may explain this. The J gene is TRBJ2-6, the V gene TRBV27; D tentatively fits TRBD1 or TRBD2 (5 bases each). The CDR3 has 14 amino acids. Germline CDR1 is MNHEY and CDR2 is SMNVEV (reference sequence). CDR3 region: CASSGTDGADVPTF. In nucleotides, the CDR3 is TGTGCCAGCAGTGGGACGGACGGGGCCGACGTCCCGACTTTC. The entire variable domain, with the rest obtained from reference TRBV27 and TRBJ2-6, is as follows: EAQVTQNPRYLITVTGKKLTVTCSQNMNHEYMSWYRQDPGLGLRQIYYSMNVEVTDKGDVPEGYKVSRKEKRNFPLILESPSPNQTSLYFCASSGTDGADVPTFGAGSRLTVL.

CDR3 DNA: TGCGCCAGCAGCCAGAAAGCGGGAGGTTCCTACAATGAGCAGTTCTTC. Its translation is CASSQKAGGSYNEQFF. The rearrangement links TRBV4-1 to TRBJ2-1, with 9 bases aligning to TRBD2. This CDR3 is 16 amino acids long. V shed 3 bases and J 1 base; nucleotides not matched to a gene: 4. Germline CDR1 and CDR2: MGHRA and YSYEKL.

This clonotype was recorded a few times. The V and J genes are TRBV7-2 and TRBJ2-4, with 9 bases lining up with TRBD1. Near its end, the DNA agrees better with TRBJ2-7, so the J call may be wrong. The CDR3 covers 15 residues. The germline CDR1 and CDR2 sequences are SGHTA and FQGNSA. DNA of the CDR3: TGTGCCAGCAGCCCATCCGGGACAGGGAATTACGAGCAGTACTTC. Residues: CASSPSGTGNYEQYF.

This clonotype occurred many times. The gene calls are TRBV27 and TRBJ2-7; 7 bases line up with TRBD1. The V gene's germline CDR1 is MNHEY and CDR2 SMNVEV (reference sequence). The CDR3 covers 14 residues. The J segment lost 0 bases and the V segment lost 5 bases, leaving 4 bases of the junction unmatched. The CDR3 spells CASSHRDSSYEQYF. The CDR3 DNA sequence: TGTGCCAGCAGTCACCGGGACAGCTCCTACGAGCAGTACTTC.

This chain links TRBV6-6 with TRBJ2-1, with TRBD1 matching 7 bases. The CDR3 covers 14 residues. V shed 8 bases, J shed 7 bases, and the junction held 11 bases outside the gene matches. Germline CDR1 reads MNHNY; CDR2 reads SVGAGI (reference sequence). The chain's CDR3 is CASVPGQNGNEQFF. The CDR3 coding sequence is TGTGCCAGCGTCCCGGGACAGAATGGAAATGAGCAGTTCTTC.

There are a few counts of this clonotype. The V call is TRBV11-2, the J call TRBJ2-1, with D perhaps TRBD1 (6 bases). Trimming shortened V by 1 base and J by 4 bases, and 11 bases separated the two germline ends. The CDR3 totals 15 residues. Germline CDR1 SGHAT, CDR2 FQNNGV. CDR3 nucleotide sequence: TGTGCCAGCAGCTTAGGGCAGGGGATTTACAATGAGCAGTTCTTC. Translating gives CASSLGQGIYNEQFF.

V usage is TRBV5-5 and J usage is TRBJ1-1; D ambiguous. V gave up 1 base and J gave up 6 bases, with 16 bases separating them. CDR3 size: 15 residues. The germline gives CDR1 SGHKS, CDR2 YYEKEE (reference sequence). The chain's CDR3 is CASSLPFRVTAEAFF. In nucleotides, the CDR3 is TGTGCCAGCAGCTTGCCATTTCGGGTTACGGCTGAAGCTTTCTTT.